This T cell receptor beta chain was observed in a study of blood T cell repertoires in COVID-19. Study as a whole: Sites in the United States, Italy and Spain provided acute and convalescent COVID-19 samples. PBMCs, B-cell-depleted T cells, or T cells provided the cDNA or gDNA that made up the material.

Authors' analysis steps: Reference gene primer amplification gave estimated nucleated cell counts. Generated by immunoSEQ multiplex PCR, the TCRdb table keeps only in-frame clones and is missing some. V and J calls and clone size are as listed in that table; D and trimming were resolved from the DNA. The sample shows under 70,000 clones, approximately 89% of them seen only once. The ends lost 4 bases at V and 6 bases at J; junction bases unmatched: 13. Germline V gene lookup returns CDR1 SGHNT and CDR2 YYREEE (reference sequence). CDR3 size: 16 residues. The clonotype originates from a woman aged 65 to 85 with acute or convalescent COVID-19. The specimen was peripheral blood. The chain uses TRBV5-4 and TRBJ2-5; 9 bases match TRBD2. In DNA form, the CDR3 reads TGTGCCAGCAGCCCCGAGGGCGGGGGGGCCGGTAAGACCCAGTACTTC. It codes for CASSPEGGGAGKTQYF.